Listed below are T cell receptor beta chains from one sample, sequenced in a study of blood T cell repertoires in COVID-19. The assay was immunoSEQ multiplex PCR, and TCRdb's table has in-frame clones only and misses some. Among about 150,000 clones listed, 85% to 90% were seen once. The sequencing sample was made of peripheral blood. All receptors derive from a man aged 55-75 years with active or convalescent COVID-19. Both conserved end residues are part of each CDR3. Each record gives: CDR3 protein, CDR3 DNA, J gene, V gene, D gene, clone size. A D gene is named only where the DNA matches it firmly. The size field is filled for only some rows; it gives once, few, many or a size class.

CDR3aa: CASGWGDRDISDTQYF
CDR3nt: TGTGCTAGTGGTTGGGGGGACAGGGATATATCAGATACGCAGTATTTT
j_gene: TRBJ2-3
v_gene: TRBV12-5
d_gene: TRBD1
abundance: NA

CDR3aa: CASSEARSGGTDTQYF
CDR3nt: TGTGCCAGCAGTGAAGCGCGAAGCGGGGGCACAGATACGCAGTATTTT
j_gene: TRBJ2-3
v_gene: TRBV2
d_gene: TRBD2
abundance: NA

CDR3aa: CASRVTGVTEAFF
CDR3nt: TGTGCCAGCAGGGTGACAGGGGTTACTGAAGCTTTCTTT
j_gene: TRBJ1-1
v_gene: TRBV2
d_gene: TRBD1
abundance: NA

CDR3aa: CASSDAGGRAKGGYTF
CDR3nt: TGTGCCAGCAGTGACGCAGGGGGCCGGGCAAAGGGTGGCTACACCTTC
j_gene: TRBJ1-2
v_gene: TRBV6-4
d_gene: TRBD1
abundance: NA

CDR3aa: CASSQGASTDTQYF
CDR3nt: TGTGCCAGCAGCCAGGGGGCTAGCACAGATACGCAGTATTTT
j_gene: TRBJ2-3
v_gene: TRBV28
d_gene: TRBD1
abundance: once

CDR3aa: CASSTHQADYGYTF
CDR3nt: TGTGCCAGCAGTACCCACCAAGCGGACTATGGCTACACCTTC
j_gene: TRBJ1-2
v_gene: TRBV28
d_gene: NA
abundance: NA

CDR3aa: CSASDAGGGNTIYF
CDR3nt: TGCAGTGCTAGTGATGCAGGGGGAGGAAACACCATATATTTT
j_gene: TRBJ1-3
v_gene: TRBV20-1
d_gene: TRBD1
abundance: NA

CDR3aa: CSVLAFNYGYTF
CDR3nt: TGCAGCGTTTTAGCGTTCAACTATGGCTACACCTTC
j_gene: TRBJ1-2
v_gene: TRBV29-1
d_gene: NA
abundance: NA

CDR3aa: CATWGGEEYGYTF
CDR3nt: TGTGCCACCTGGGGGGGAGAAGAATATGGCTACACCTTC
j_gene: TRBJ1-2
v_gene: TRBV24-1
d_gene: NA
abundance: NA

CDR3aa: CASSPQGYGYTF
CDR3nt: TGTGCCAGCAGTCCACAGGGGTATGGCTACACCTTC
j_gene: TRBJ1-2
v_gene: TRBV6-5
d_gene: TRBD1
abundance: NA

CDR3aa: CASSPPGAASGWTEAFF
CDR3nt: TGTGCCAGCTCACCACCTGGAGCCGCAAGCGGGTGGACTGAAGCTTTCTTT
j_gene: TRBJ1-1
v_gene: TRBV18
d_gene: NA
abundance: NA

CDR3aa: CASSPPGTVLTGELFF
CDR3nt: TGTGCCAGCTCACCACCCGGGACAGTCTTGACCGGGGAGCTGTTTTTT
j_gene: TRBJ2-2
v_gene: TRBV18
d_gene: TRBD1
abundance: NA

CDR3aa: CASSLFWAGNNQPQHF
CDR3nt: TGTGCCAGCAGCTTGTTTTGGGCGGGAAACAATCAGCCCCAGCATTTT
j_gene: TRBJ1-5
v_gene: TRBV5-5
d_gene: NA
abundance: NA

CDR3aa: CASSPGITQGYTF
CDR3nt: TGTGCCAGCAGCCCGGGGATTACTCAGGGCTACACCTTC
j_gene: TRBJ1-2
v_gene: TRBV7-3
d_gene: NA
abundance: NA

CDR3aa: CASRTDFEAFF
CDR3nt: TGTGCCAGCAGGACAGACTTTGAAGCTTTCTTT
j_gene: TRBJ1-1
v_gene: TRBV28
d_gene: NA
abundance: NA

CDR3aa: CASSLDGTSPTEQFF
CDR3nt: TGTGCCAGCAGCTTAGACGGGACTAGCCCCACGGAGCAGTTCTTC
j_gene: TRBJ2-1
v_gene: TRBV7-2
d_gene: TRBD2
abundance: NA

CDR3aa: CASSTGDWGYTF
CDR3nt: TGCGCCAGCAGTACGGGGGACTGGGGCTACACCTTC
j_gene: TRBJ1-2
v_gene: TRBV5-1
d_gene: NA
abundance: few

CDR3aa: CASRTSGYNEQFF
CDR3nt: TGTGCCAGTAGGACTAGCGGCTACAATGAGCAGTTCTTC
j_gene: TRBJ2-1
v_gene: TRBV19
d_gene: TRBD2
abundance: NA

CDR3aa: CASSLGTATDTQYF
CDR3nt: TGTGCCAGCAGCTTGGGGACAGCCACAGATACGCAGTATTTT
j_gene: TRBJ2-3
v_gene: TRBV11-2
d_gene: TRBD1
abundance: once

CDR3aa: CASRRTVGQTEAFF
CDR3nt: TGTGCCAGCAGACGAACCGTGGGGCAGACTGAAGCTTTCTTT
j_gene: TRBJ1-1
v_gene: TRBV28
d_gene: NA
abundance: NA

CDR3aa: CASSHLDRGYQETQYF
CDR3nt: TGCGCCAGCAGCCACCTGGACAGGGGGTATCAAGAGACCCAGTACTTC
j_gene: TRBJ2-5
v_gene: TRBV4-1
d_gene: TRBD1
abundance: once

CDR3aa: CAIRQPPAEAFF
CDR3nt: TGTGCCATCAGGCAACCCCCAGCTGAAGCTTTCTTT
j_gene: TRBJ1-1
v_gene: TRBV10-3
d_gene: NA
abundance: NA

CDR3aa: CATSDRAGNGYTF
CDR3nt: TGTGCCACCAGTGACCGAGCGGGGAATGGCTACACCTTC
j_gene: TRBJ1-2
v_gene: TRBV24-1
d_gene: NA
abundance: NA

CDR3aa: CASSPGRRPIDEQFF
CDR3nt: TGCGCCAGCAGCCCTGGGAGACGCCCCATCGATGAGCAGTTCTTC
j_gene: TRBJ2-1
v_gene: TRBV5-1
d_gene: NA
abundance: NA

CDR3aa: CATTDSYGYTF
CDR3nt: TGTGCCACTACGGACAGCTATGGCTACACCTTC
j_gene: TRBJ1-2
v_gene: TRBV2
d_gene: NA
abundance: NA

CDR3aa: CASGREGGRTDTQYF
CDR3nt: TGTGCCAGCGGCCGCGAGGGGGGGCGCACAGATACGCAGTATTTT
j_gene: TRBJ2-3
v_gene: TRBV7-2
d_gene: NA
abundance: NA

CDR3aa: CASSPRAGINTEAFF
CDR3nt: TGTGCCAGCAGCCCTCGGGCGGGGATAAACACTGAAGCTTTCTTT
j_gene: TRBJ1-1
v_gene: TRBV7-9
d_gene: NA
abundance: NA

CDR3aa: CAISESIGGRSNQPQHF
CDR3nt: TGTGCCATCAGTGAGTCGATAGGGGGCAGGAGCAATCAGCCCCAGCATTTT
j_gene: TRBJ1-5
v_gene: TRBV10-3
d_gene: TRBD1
abundance: NA

CDR3aa: CASSPTVNTEAFF
CDR3nt: TGTGCCAGCAGTCCAACAGTGAACACTGAAGCTTTCTTT
j_gene: TRBJ1-1
v_gene: TRBV13
d_gene: NA
abundance: NA

CDR3aa: CASSFHRGENQPQHF
CDR3nt: TGTGCCAGCAGTTTCCACAGGGGGGAAAATCAGCCCCAGCATTTT
j_gene: TRBJ1-5
v_gene: TRBV28
d_gene: TRBD1
abundance: once

CDR3aa: CASSQETGNSGNTIYF
CDR3nt: TGTGCCAGCAGTCAAGAGACAGGAAACTCTGGAAACACCATATATTTT
j_gene: TRBJ1-3
v_gene: TRBV2
d_gene: NA
abundance: NA

CDR3aa: CASSPGAGTGGSPLHF
CDR3nt: TGTGCCAGCAGCCCTGGCGCTGGGACAGGGGGTTCACCCCTCCACTTT
j_gene: TRBJ1-6
v_gene: TRBV5-6
d_gene: TRBD1
abundance: once

CDR3aa: CASSVDGGSYEQYF
CDR3nt: TGTGCCAGCAGCGTAGACGGGGGGTCCTACGAGCAGTACTTC
j_gene: TRBJ2-7
v_gene: TRBV9
d_gene: TRBD2
abundance: NA

CDR3aa: CASSNQGATEAFF
CDR3nt: TGTGCCAGCAGCAACCAGGGGGCGACTGAAGCTTTCTTT
j_gene: TRBJ1-1
v_gene: TRBV7-2
d_gene: TRBD1
abundance: NA

CDR3aa: CAIRTGETDTQYF
CDR3nt: TGTGCCATTCGGACAGGGGAGACAGATACGCAGTATTTT
j_gene: TRBJ2-3
v_gene: TRBV10-3
d_gene: TRBD1
abundance: NA

CDR3aa: CASSVTSVINEQFF
CDR3nt: TGTGCCAGCAGCGTCACTAGCGTAATCAATGAGCAGTTCTTC
j_gene: TRBJ2-1
v_gene: TRBV9
d_gene: TRBD2
abundance: NA

CDR3aa: CASSLLGGGNGYTF
CDR3nt: TGTGCCAGCAGTCTCCTGGGGGGGGGCAATGGCTACACCTTC
j_gene: TRBJ1-2
v_gene: TRBV27
d_gene: NA
abundance: NA

CDR3aa: CASSLAGLAEETQYF
CDR3nt: TGTGCCAGCAGCTTAGCGGGTCTAGCTGAAGAGACCCAGTACTTC
j_gene: TRBJ2-5
v_gene: TRBV7-6
d_gene: NA
abundance: NA

CDR3aa: CASSQQGGISGANVLTF
CDR3nt: TGTGCCAGCAGTCAACAAGGCGGGATCTCTGGGGCCAACGTCCTGACTTTC
j_gene: TRBJ2-6
v_gene: TRBV25-1
d_gene: NA
abundance: NA

CDR3aa: CASRRGEETQYF
CDR3nt: TGTGCCAGCAGACGGGGGGAAGAGACCCAGTACTTC
j_gene: TRBJ2-5
v_gene: TRBV7-2
d_gene: TRBD2
abundance: NA

CDR3aa: CSAREVTEAFF
CDR3nt: TGCAGTGCCAGGGAAGTCACTGAAGCTTTCTTT
j_gene: TRBJ1-1
v_gene: TRBV20-1
d_gene: NA
abundance: NA

CDR3aa: CASSLGPSTSGLEQFF
CDR3nt: TGTGCCAGCAGCTTAGGACCCTCGACTAGCGGGCTGGAGCAGTTCTTC
j_gene: TRBJ2-1
v_gene: TRBV7-3
d_gene: TRBD2
abundance: NA

CDR3aa: CASSLLNQPQHF
CDR3nt: TGTGCCAGCAGTCTGCTAAATCAGCCCCAGCATTTT
j_gene: TRBJ1-5
v_gene: TRBV6-5
d_gene: NA
abundance: NA

CDR3aa: CASSYGINQPQHF
CDR3nt: TGTGCCAGCAGTTACGGCATTAATCAGCCCCAGCATTTT
j_gene: TRBJ1-5
v_gene: TRBV6-5
d_gene: NA
abundance: few

CDR3aa: CASSQPAGLGSYNEQFF
CDR3nt: TGTGCCAGCAGCCAACCAGCGGGACTCGGTTCCTACAATGAGCAGTTCTTC
j_gene: TRBJ2-1
v_gene: TRBV7-8
d_gene: TRBD2
abundance: NA

CDR3aa: CASSYRQTLANTIYF
CDR3nt: TGTGCCAGCTCTTATCGACAGACCCTAGCGAACACCATATATTTT
j_gene: TRBJ1-3
v_gene: TRBV18
d_gene: NA
abundance: NA

CDR3aa: CASSPGTGGNEQFF
CDR3nt: TGTGCCAGCAGTCCCGGGACAGGGGGCAATGAGCAGTTCTTC
j_gene: TRBJ2-1
v_gene: TRBV11-3
d_gene: TRBD1
abundance: NA

CDR3aa: CASSLLQGATDTQYF
CDR3nt: TGTGCCAGCTCACTTCTCCAGGGTGCAACAGATACGCAGTATTTT
j_gene: TRBJ2-3
v_gene: TRBV18
d_gene: NA
abundance: NA

CDR3aa: CASSLTGGPSGANVLTF
CDR3nt: TGTGCCAGCAGTCTTACAGGGGGCCCGTCTGGGGCCAACGTCCTGACTTTC
j_gene: TRBJ2-6
v_gene: TRBV7-8
d_gene: TRBD1
abundance: NA

CDR3aa: CASSVLGGSEKLFF
CDR3nt: TGTGCCAGCAGCGTATTAGGGGGTAGCGAAAAACTGTTTTTT
j_gene: TRBJ1-4
v_gene: TRBV9
d_gene: NA
abundance: NA

CDR3aa: CASTQDTGGGTEAFF
CDR3nt: TGTGCCAGCACCCAGGACACGGGGGGAGGGACTGAAGCTTTCTTT
j_gene: TRBJ1-1
v_gene: TRBV2
d_gene: NA
abundance: NA

CDR3aa: CASNPTSGGALRQFF
CDR3nt: TGTGCCAGCAACCCAACTAGCGGGGGGGCCCTGAGGCAGTTCTTC
j_gene: TRBJ2-1
v_gene: TRBV2
d_gene: TRBD2
abundance: NA

CDR3aa: CAISGLSALSLFF
CDR3nt: TGTGCCATCAGCGGTCTCTCCGCACTCTCGCTGTTTTTT
j_gene: TRBJ2-2
v_gene: TRBV10-3
d_gene: NA
abundance: NA

CDR3aa: CASSLRQGNSEQYF
CDR3nt: TGTGCCAGCAGCCTACGACAGGGTAACAGCGAGCAGTACTTC
j_gene: TRBJ2-7
v_gene: TRBV7-3
d_gene: TRBD1
abundance: NA

CDR3aa: CASTLYSSGANVLTF
CDR3nt: TGTGCCAGCACTTTATACAGCTCTGGGGCCAACGTCCTGACTTTC
j_gene: TRBJ2-6
v_gene: TRBV27
d_gene: NA
abundance: NA

CDR3aa: CANRGAAGELFF
CDR3nt: TGTGCCAACCGGGGGGCGGCCGGGGAGCTGTTTTTT
j_gene: TRBJ2-2
v_gene: TRBV30
d_gene: NA
abundance: NA

CDR3aa: CASSQADRDRGTEAFF
CDR3nt: TGTGCCAGCAGCCAAGCCGACCGGGACAGGGGAACTGAAGCTTTCTTT
j_gene: TRBJ1-1
v_gene: TRBV4-2
d_gene: TRBD1
abundance: NA

CDR3aa: CASSPGLWTSVPSDNEQFF
CDR3nt: TGTGCCAGTAGTCCCGGGTTGTGGACTAGCGTTCCTAGCGACAATGAGCAGTTCTTC
j_gene: TRBJ2-1
v_gene: TRBV19
d_gene: TRBD2
abundance: NA

CDR3aa: CASMGGPEAFF
CDR3nt: TGTGCCAGCATGGGGGGGCCTGAAGCTTTCTTT
j_gene: TRBJ1-1
v_gene: TRBV25-1
d_gene: NA
abundance: once

CDR3aa: CASSPRDSSYEQYF
CDR3nt: TGTGCCAGCAGCCCCCGGGACAGCTCCTACGAGCAGTACTTC
j_gene: TRBJ2-7
v_gene: TRBV9
d_gene: TRBD1
abundance: once